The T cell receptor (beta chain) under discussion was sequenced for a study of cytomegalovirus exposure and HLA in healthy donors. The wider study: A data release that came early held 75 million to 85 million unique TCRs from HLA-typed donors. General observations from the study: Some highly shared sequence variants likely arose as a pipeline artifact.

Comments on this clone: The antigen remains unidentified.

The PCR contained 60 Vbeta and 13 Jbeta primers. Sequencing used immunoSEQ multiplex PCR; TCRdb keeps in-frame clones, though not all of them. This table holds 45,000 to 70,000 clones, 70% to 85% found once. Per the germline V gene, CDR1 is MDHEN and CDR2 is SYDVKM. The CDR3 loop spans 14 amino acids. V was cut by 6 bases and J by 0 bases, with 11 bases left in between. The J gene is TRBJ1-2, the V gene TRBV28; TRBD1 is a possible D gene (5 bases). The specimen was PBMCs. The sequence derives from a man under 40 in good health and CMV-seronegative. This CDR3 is CASSRTFANYGYTF. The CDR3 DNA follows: TGTGCCAGCAGCAGGACATTCGCTAACTATGGCTACACCTTC.